A single T cell receptor (beta chain) is shown here with its context. Antigen specificity is unknown. Stated treatment: roughly 10-day PBMC culture with coronavirus spike peptide pools or control peptides (ViraFEST assay). Peptide pools at approximately 11 ug/ml and IL-2 at 10 IU/ml were added to cultures of two million PBMCs per well. These data come from a study of vaccination and CD4 T cells after COVID-19. Study summary: Post-vaccination samples were procured at a median of 72 days following dose two (range 14 to 241). Study findings and constraints: Within the convalescent patients, spike mono-reactivity was found in 304 of 307 vaccine-specific clones.

At the Johns Hopkins FTIC core, DNA taken from cultured CD4+ T cells was sequenced by way of the Oncomine TCR Beta short-read assay. One entry per CDR3 protein, called by TCRdb with MiXCR from the PCR reads. This sample carries 11,000 to 15,000 distinct CDR3 sequences, 43% of them seen once, and the ten largest clones take about 15%. In germline, CDR1 is KGHSH, CDR2 LQKENI. The CDR3 is made up of 15 amino acids. The V and J ends lost 4 bases and 2 bases respectively, with 13 bases between them. This receptor was identified in a human donor with COVID-19. The sequenced sample was cultured CD4+ T cells from blood. J is TRBJ2-3 and V is TRBV18; a weak D match, TRBD1 (6 bases). The CDR3 region is CASSLRDKLTDTQYF. The CDR3 DNA reads as TGTGCCAGCTCACTCCGGGACAAGCTCACAGATACGCAGTATTTT.